A single sample is the source of the 7 T cell receptor beta chains below, sequenced in a study of cytomegalovirus exposure and HLA in healthy donors. Primers: 60 Vbeta forward and 13 Jbeta reverse. Repertoires were generated with immunoSEQ multiplex PCR, while TCRdb's copy carries only in-frame clones and drops some. In the table there are about 270,000 clones, roughly 85% of which are singletons. Material for sequencing was PBMCs. The origin of the receptors is a man aged 40-55 years in good health and CMV-seropositive.

V usage is TRBV2 and J usage is TRBJ1-1; D perhaps matches TRBD1 (5 bases). The CDR3 runs 14 residues. CDR1 is SNHLY and CDR2 is FYNNEI in the germline V gene. V gave up 6 bases and J gave up 6 bases, with 17 bases separating them. CDR3 in amino acids: CASSREGGVAEAFF. As DNA, the CDR3 is TGTGCCAGCAGCAGGGAGGGTGGGGTCGCTGAAGCTTTCTTT.

J is TRBJ2-1 and V is TRBV10-3; D is unclear. V shed 10 bases and J shed 3 bases, with 13 bases lying between them. CDR1 is ENHRY and CDR2 is SYGVKD in the germline V gene. The length of the CDR3 is 13 residues. The CDR3 coding sequence is TGTGCCACCCAAAATAGTGTCTACAATGAGCAGTTCTTC. This sequence encodes CATQNSVYNEQFF.

Of note for this clone: This specimen includes other DNA sequences encoding the same CDR3. The CDR3 spells CASSLRLAGSYNEQFF. DNA for the CDR3: TGTGCCAGCAGTCTAAGACTAGCGGGATCCTACAATGAGCAGTTCTTC. The V call is TRBV28, the J call TRBJ2-1, with 11 bases fitting TRBD2. Losses at the gene ends were 5 bases for V and 1 base for J; bases not matched to a gene: 4. Germline CDR1 MDHEN, CDR2 SYDVKM. CDR3 length: 16 amino acids.

This sequence joins TRBV5-1 and TRBJ2-1; 11 positions match TRBD2. Germline V CDR1 and CDR2: SGHRS, YFSETQ. J gave up 4 bases and V 4 bases, and 4 bases lay outside the gene matches. There are 15 residues in the CDR3. The CDR3 DNA reads TGCGCCAGCAGCCCAGGGACTAGCGGTTACAATGAGCAGTTCTTC. Protein: CASSPGTSGYNEQFF. The complete variable domain, with remaining parts taken from reference TRBV5-1 and TRBJ2-1, reads KAGVTQTPRYLIKTRGQQVTLSCSPISGHRSVSWYQQTPGQGLQFLFEYFSETQRNKGNFPGRFSGRQFSNSRSEMNVSTLELGDSALYLCASSPGTSGYNEQFFGPGTRLTVL.

The CDR3 DNA follows: TGTGCCAGCAGGTCGGGACTAGTGTACGAGCAGTACTTC. Its translation: CASRSGLVYEQYF. The chain links TRBV28 to TRBJ2-7, with TRBD2 identical over 8 bases. J was trimmed by 4 bases and V by 6 bases; bases with no gene match: 5. Germline lookup yields CDR1 MDHEN and CDR2 SYDVKM. CDR3 length equals 13 residues.

V and J are TRBV7-6 and TRBJ2-5, with TRBD1 matching over 8 bases. V lost 5 bases and J lost 5; bases outside the gene matches: 7. CDR3 length: 14 residues. Germline V gene data show CDR1 as SGHVS and CDR2 as FNYEAQ. CDR3 DNA sequence: TGTGCCAGCAGCCCAGACAGGGGTGGGGAGACCCAGTACTTC. Translated: CASSPDRGGETQYF. The whole variable domain, filled in from reference TRBV7-6 and TRBJ2-5, reads GAGVSQSPRYKVTKRGQDVALRCDPISGHVSLYWYRQALGQGPEFLTYFNYEAQQDKSGLPNDRFSAERPEGSISTLTIQRTEQRDSAMYRCASSPDRGGETQYFGPGTRLLVL.

The chain is built from TRBV27 and TRBJ2-5, with 9 bases aligning to TRBD2. The junction had 3 bases not matched to a gene; V was cut back by 5 bases and J by 5 bases. There are 13 residues in the CDR3. Germline V gives CDR1 MNHEY, CDR2 SMNVEV (reference sequence). CDR3 loop: CASSAAGGETQYF. The CDR3 bases are TGTGCCAGCAGTGCCGCGGGGGGGGAGACCCAGTACTTC.